The sequence of this TCR beta chain was determined in a study of cytomegalovirus exposure and HLA in healthy donors. Broader study findings: Cytomegalovirus association was listed for around 180 TCR beta chains.

13 Jbeta primers and 60 Vbeta primers were used for the PCR. Sequenced by immunoSEQ multiplex PCR; TCRdb stores in-frame clones only, minus some. The repertoire includes more than 110,000 clones, about 78% of them detected once, and approximately 7% sits in the top ten. The CDR3 length is 15 residues. Trimming took 2 bases from V and 4 from J, leaving 15 bases between them. Germline V gives CDR1 MGHRA, CDR2 YSYEKL. About this clone: The antigen remains undetermined.

The clonotype was recovered from a man aged 40-49 years in good health and CMV-seropositive. Material for sequencing was PBMCs. The chain recombines TRBV4-1 with TRBJ2-7, with TRBD1 as a possible D gene (6 bases). In nucleotides, the CDR3 is TGCGCCAGCAGCCAACTAGACAGGCCCAAATACGAGCAGTACTTC. It translates to CASSQLDRPKYEQYF.